The text below deals with one T cell receptor beta chain. The data derive from a study of T cell changes during pregnancy in multiple sclerosis. Using immunoSEQ multiplex PCR, the repertoire was profiled, and TCRdb retains in-frame clones only, with some absent. Here the sample spans 45,000 to 50,000 clones, 94% being singletons. The sequence came from a female donor with multiple sclerosis, enrolled in a pregnancy study. This material consisted of CD8+ T cells from peripheral blood mononuclear cells, taken before pregnancy.

CDR3 DNA: TGTGCCAGCACCTTACTCACAGGGAAAGAGGGGGCTTTCTTT. Translated, it gives CASTLLTGKEGAFF. The chain employs TRBV9 and TRBJ1-1, with D tentatively TRBD1 (6 bases). CDR3 length: 14 residues. Trimming stripped 6 bases from V and 11 bases from J, with 23 bases between. Germline V gene data show CDR1 as SGDLS and CDR2 as YYNGEE. The full variable domain, in which reference TRBV9 and TRBJ1-1 provide the parts outside the CDR3, is DSGVTQTPKHLITATGQRVTLRCSPRSGDLSVYWYQQSLDQGLQFLIQYYNGEERAKGNILERFSAQQFPDLHSELNLSSLELGDSALYFCASTLLTGKEGAFFGQGTRLTVV.